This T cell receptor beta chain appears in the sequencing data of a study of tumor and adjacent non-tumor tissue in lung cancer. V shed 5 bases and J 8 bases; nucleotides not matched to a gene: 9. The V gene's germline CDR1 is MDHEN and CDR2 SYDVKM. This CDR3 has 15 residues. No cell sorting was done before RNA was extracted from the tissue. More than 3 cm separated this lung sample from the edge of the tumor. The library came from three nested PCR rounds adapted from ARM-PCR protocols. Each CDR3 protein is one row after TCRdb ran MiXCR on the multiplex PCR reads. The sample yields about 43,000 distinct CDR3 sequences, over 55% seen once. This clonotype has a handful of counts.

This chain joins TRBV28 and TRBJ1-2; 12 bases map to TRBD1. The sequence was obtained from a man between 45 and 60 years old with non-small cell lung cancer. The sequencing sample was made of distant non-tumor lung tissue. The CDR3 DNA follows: TGTGCCAGCAGTAAACCGGGACAGGGGGCGGACGGCTACACCTTC. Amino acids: CASSKPGQGADGYTF.